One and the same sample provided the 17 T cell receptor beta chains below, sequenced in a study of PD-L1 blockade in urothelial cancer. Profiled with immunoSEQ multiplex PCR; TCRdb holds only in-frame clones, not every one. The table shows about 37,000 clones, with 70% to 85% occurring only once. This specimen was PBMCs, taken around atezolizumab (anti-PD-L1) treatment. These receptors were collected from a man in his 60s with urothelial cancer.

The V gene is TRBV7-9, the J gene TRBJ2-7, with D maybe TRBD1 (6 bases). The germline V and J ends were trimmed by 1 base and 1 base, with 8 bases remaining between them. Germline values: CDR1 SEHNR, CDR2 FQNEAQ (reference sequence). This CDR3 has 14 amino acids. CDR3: CASSLDRESYEQYF. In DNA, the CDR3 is TGTGCCAGCAGCTTAGACAGGGAATCCTACGAGCAGTACTTC.

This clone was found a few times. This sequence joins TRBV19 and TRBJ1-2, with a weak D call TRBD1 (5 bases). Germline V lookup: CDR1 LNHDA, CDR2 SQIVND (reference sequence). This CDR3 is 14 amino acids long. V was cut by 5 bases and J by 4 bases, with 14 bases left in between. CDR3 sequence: CASSDPRAIYGYTF. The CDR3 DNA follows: TGTGCCAGTAGTGACCCCAGGGCGATCTATGGCTACACCTTC.

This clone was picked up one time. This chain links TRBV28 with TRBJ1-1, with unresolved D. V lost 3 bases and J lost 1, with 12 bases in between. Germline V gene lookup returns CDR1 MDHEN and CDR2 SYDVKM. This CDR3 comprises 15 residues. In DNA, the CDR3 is TGTGCCAGCAGTTTGTCGACGGAGCGGAACACTGAAGCTTTCTTT. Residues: CASSLSTERNTEAFF.

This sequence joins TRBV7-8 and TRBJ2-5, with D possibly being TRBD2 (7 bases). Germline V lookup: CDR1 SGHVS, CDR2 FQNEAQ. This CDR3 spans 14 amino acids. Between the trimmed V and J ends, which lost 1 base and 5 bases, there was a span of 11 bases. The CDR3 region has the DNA TGTGCCAGCAGCTTAGGTCGGGGGGCTGAGACCCAGTACTTC. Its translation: CASSLGRGAETQYF.

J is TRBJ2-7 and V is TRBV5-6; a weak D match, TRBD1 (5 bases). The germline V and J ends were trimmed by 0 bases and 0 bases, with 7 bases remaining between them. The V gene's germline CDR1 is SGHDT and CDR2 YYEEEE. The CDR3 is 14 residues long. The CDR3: CASSLDRSSYEQYF. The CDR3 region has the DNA TGTGCCAGCAGCTTGGACAGGAGCTCCTACGAGCAGTACTTC.

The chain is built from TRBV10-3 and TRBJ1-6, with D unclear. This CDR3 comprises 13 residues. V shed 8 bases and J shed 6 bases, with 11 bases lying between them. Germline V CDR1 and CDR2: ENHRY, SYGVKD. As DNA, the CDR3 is TGTGCCATCCGGTCAGCGGTTAATTCACCCCTCCACTTT. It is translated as CAIRSAVNSPLHF.

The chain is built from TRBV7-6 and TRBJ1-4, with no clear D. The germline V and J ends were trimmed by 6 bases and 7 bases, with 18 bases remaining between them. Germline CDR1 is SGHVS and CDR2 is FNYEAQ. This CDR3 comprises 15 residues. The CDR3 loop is CASSRGVESSEKLFF. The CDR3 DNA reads TGTGCCAGCAGTCGCGGGGTCGAGTCTAGTGAAAAACTGTTTTTT. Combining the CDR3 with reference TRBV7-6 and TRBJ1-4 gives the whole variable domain GAGVSQSPRYKVTKRGQDVALRCDPISGHVSLYWYRQALGQGPEFLTYFNYEAQQDKSGLPNDRFSAERPEGSISTLTIQRTEQRDSAMYRCASSRGVESSEKLFFGSGTQLSVL.

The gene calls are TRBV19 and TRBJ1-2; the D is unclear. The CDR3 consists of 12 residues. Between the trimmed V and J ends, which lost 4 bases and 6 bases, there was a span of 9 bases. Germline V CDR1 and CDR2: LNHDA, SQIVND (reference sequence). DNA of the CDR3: TGTGCCAGTAGTAGGTCCCCGGATGGCTACACCTTC. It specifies CASSRSPDGYTF.

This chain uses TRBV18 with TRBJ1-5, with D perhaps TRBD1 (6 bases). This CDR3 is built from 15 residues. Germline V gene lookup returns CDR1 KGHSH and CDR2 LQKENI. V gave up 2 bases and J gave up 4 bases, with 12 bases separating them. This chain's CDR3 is CASSPAQGQNQPQHF. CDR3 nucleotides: TGTGCCAGCTCACCAGCACAGGGCCAAAATCAGCCCCAGCATTTT.

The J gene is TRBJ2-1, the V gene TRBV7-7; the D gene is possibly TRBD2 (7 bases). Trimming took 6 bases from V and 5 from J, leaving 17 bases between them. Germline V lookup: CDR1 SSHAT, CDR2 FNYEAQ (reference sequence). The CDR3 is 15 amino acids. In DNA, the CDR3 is TGTGCCAGCAGTCGTAGACTAGCAGGGGACAATGAGCAGTTCTTC. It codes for CASSRRLAGDNEQFF.

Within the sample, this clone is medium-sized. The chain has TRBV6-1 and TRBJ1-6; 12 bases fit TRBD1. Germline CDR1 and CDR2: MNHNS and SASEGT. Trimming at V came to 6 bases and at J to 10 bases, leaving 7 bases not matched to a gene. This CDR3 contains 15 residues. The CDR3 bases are TGTGCCAGCAGGGGGGACAGGGGGCAGAGCTCACCCCTCCACTTT. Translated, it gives CASRGDRGQSSPLHF.

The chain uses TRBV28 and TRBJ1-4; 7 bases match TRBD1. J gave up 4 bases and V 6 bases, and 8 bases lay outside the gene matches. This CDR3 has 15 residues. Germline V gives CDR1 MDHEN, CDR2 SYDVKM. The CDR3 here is CASRRDRSNNEKLFF. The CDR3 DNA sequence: TGTGCCAGCAGACGGGACAGAAGTAATAATGAAAAACTGTTTTTT.

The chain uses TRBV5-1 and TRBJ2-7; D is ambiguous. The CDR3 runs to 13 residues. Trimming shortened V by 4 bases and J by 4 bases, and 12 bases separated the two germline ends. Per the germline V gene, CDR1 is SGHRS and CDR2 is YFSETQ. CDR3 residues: CASSPRGQYEQYF. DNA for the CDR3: TGCGCCAGCAGCCCTCGTGGCCAATACGAGCAGTACTTC.

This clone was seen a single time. The CDR3 loop reads CASSEVWVGQPQHF. CDR3 coding DNA: TGTGCCAGCAGTGAAGTCTGGGTGGGCCAGCCCCAGCATTTT. This chain connects TRBV6-1 to TRBJ1-5, with D unclear. The ends were cut back, 1 base at V and 7 bases at J, with 11 bases in the middle. The CDR3 length is 14 residues. Germline-derived CDR1 and CDR2 are MNHNS and SASEGT.

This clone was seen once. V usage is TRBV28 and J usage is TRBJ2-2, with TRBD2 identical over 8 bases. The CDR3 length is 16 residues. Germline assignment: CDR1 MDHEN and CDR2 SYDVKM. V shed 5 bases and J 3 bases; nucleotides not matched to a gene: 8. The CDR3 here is CASSVGGGVDTGELFF. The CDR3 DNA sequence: TGTGCCAGCAGTGTCGGGGGGGGTGTGGACACCGGGGAGCTGTTTTTT.

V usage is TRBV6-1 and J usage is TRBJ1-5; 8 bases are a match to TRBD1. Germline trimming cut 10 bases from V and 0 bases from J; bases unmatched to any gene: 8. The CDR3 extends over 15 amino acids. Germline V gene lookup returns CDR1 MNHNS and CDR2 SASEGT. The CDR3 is CATQGQVNSNQPQHF. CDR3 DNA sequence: TGTGCCACACAGGGACAGGTCAATAGCAATCAGCCCCAGCATTTT.

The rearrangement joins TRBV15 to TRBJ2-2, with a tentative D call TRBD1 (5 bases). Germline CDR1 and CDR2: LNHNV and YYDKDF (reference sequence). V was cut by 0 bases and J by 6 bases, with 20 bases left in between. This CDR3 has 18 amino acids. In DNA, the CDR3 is TGTGCCACCAGCAGAGATTTGGGGCTAGGTATTCGGGCCGGGGAGCTGTTTTTT. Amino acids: CATSRDLGLGIRAGELFF.